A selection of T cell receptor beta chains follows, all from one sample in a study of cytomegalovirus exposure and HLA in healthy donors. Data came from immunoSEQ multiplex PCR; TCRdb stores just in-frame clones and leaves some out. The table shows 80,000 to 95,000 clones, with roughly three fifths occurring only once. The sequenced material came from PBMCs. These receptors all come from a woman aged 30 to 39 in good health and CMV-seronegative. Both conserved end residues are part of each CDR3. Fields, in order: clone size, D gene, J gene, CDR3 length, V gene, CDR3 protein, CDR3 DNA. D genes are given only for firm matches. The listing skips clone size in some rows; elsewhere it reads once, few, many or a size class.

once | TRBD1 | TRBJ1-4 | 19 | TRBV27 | CASSPMETGGLIINEKLFF | TGTGCCAGCAGCCCGATGGAGACAGGGGGCTTAATTATTAATGAAAAACTGTTTTTT
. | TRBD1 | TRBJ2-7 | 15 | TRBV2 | CASNYRDREFNEQYF | TGTGCCAGCAACTACCGGGACAGGGAATTTAACGAGCAGTACTTC
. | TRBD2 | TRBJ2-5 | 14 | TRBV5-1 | CASSFAGGEETQYF | TGCGCCAGCAGCTTCGCGGGGGGTGAAGAGACCCAGTACTTC
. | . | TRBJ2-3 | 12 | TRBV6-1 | CASSERGDTQYF | TGTGCCAGCAGTGAAAGGGGGGATACGCAGTATTTT
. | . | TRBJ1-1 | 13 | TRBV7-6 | CASSPRLNTEAFF | TGTGCCAGCAGCCCCCGTCTGAACACTGAAGCTTTCTTT
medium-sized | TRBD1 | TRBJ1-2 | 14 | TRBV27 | CASAIQGANYGYTF | TGTGCCAGCGCTATTCAGGGGGCTAACTATGGCTACACCTTC
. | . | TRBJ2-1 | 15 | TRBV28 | CASSTLESSYNEQFF | TGTGCCAGCAGTACTTTGGAGAGCTCCTACAATGAGCAGTTCTTC
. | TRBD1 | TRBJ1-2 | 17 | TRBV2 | CATQIPGGEVFPYGYTF | TGTGCCACCCAAATCCCAGGGGGCGAGGTTTTCCCCTATGGCTACACCTTC
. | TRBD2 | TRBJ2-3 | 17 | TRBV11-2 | CASSLAGLAGSTDTQYF | TGTGCCAGCAGCTTAGCGGGATTAGCGGGTAGCACAGATACGCAGTATTTT
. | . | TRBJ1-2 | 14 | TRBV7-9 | CASSYTGSGYGYTF | TGTGCCAGCAGTTACACAGGGTCCGGGTATGGCTACACCTTC
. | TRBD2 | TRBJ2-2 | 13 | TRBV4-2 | CASLAGDTGELFF | TGTGCCAGCCTAGCGGGGGACACCGGGGAGCTGTTTTTT